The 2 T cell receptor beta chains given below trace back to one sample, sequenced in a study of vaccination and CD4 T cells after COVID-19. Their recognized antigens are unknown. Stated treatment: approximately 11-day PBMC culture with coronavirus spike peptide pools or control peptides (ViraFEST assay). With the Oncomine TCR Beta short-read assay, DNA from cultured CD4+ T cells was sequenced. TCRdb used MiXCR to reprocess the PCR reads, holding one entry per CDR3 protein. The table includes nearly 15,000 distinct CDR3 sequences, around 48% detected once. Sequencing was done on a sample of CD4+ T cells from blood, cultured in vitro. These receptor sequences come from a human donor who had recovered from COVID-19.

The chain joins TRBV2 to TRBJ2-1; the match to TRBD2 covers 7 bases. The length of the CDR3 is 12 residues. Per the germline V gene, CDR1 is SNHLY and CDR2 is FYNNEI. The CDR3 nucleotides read TGTGCGGGAGGGCCTTCCCGAAATGAGCAGTTCTTC. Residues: CAGGPSRNEQFF.

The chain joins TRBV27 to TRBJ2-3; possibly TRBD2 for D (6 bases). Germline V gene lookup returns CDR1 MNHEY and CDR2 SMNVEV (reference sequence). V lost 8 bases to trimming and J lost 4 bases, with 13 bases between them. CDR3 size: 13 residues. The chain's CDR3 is CASGRRGSDTQYF. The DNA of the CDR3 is TGTGCCAGCGGGAGGAGGGGCTCAGATACGCAGTATTTT.